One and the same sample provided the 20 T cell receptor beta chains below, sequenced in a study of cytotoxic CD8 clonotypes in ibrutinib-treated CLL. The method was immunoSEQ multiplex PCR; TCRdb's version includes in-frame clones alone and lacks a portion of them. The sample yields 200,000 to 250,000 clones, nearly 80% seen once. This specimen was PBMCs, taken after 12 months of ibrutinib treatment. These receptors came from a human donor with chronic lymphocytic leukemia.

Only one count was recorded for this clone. CDR3: CATLAGYSNQPQHF. CDR3 in DNA: TGTGCCACCCTGGCGGGGTATAGCAATCAGCCCCAGCATTTT. The V call is TRBV6-1, the J call TRBJ1-5; D gene unclear. CDR1 MNHNS and CDR2 SASEGT come from the germline V gene. Trimming pared 10 bases from V and 0 bases from J, leaving 13 bases between. This CDR3 has 14 amino acids.

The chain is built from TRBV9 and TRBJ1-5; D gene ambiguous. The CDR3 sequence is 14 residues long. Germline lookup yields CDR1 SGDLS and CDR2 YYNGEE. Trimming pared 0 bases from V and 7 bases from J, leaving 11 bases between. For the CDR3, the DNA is TGTGCCAGCAGCGTAGGACTCCTTGGCCAGCCCCAGCATTTT. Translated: CASSVGLLGQPQHF.

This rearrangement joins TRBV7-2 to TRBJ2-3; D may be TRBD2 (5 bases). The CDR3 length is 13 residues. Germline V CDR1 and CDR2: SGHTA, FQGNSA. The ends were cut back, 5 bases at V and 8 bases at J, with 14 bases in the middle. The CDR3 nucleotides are TGTGCCAGCAGCCCGTGGAGGAGTAGTACGCAGTATTTT. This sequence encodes CASSPWRSSTQYF. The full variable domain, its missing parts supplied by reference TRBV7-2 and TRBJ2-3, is GAGVSQSPSNKVTEKGKDVELRCDPISGHTALYWYRQSLGQGLEFLIYFQGNSAPDKSGLPSDRFSAERTGGSVSTLTIQRTQQEDSAVYLCASSPWRSSTQYFGPGTRLTVL.

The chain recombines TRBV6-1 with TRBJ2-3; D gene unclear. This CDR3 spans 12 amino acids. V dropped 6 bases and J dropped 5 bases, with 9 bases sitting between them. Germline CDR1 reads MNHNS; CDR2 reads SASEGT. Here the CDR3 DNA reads TGTGCCAGCAGGATAGACCGAGATACGCAGTATTTT. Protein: CASRIDRDTQYF.

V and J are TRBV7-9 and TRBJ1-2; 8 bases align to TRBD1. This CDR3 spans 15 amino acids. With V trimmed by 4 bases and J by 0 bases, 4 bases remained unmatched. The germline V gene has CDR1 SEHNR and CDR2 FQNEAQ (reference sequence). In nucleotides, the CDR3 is TGTGCCAGCAGCTATAACAGGGGGGCTAACTATGGCTACACCTTC. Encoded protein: CASSYNRGANYGYTF.

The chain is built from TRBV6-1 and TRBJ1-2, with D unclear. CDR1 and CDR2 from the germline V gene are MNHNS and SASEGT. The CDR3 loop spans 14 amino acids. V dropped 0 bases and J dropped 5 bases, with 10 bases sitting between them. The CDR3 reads CASSEARSVYGYTF. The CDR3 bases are TGTGCCAGCAGTGAAGCCCGATCAGTATATGGCTACACCTTC.

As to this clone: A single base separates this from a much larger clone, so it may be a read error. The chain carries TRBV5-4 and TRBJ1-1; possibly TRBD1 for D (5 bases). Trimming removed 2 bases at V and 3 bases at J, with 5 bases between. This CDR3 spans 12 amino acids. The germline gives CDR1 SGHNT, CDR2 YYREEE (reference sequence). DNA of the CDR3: TGTGCCAGCAGCTTAGGGGACACTGAAGCTTTCTTT. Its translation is CASSLGDTEAFF.

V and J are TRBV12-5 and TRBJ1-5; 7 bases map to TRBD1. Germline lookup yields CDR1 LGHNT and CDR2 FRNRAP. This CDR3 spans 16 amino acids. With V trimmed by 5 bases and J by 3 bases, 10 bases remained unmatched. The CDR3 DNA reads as TGTGCTAGTGGTGGGTTGACAGGGAGGGACAATCAGCCCCAGCATTTT. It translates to CASGGLTGRDNQPQHF.

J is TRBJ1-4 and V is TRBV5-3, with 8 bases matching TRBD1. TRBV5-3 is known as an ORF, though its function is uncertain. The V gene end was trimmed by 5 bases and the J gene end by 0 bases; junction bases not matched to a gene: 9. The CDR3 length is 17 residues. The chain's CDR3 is CARRRQGWLATNEKLFF. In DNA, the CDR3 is TGTGCCAGAAGGCGACAGGGGTGGTTAGCAACTAATGAAAAACTGTTTTTT.

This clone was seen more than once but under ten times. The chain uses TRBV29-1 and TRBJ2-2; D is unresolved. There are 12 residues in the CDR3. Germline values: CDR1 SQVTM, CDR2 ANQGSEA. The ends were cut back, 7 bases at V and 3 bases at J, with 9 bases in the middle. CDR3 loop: CSATAYTGELFF. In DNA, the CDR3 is TGCAGCGCGACTGCCTACACCGGGGAGCTGTTTTTT.

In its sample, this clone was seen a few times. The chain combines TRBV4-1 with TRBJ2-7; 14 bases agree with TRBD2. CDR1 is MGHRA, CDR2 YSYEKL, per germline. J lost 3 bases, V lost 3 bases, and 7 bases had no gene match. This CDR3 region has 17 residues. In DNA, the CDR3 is TGCGCCAGCAGCCAGGGGACTAGCGGGAGAAGTAGCTACGAGCAGTACTTC. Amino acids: CASSQGTSGRSSYEQYF.

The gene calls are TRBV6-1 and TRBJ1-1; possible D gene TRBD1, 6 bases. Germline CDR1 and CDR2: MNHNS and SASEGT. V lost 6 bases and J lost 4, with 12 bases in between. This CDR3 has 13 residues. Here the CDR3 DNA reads TGTGCCAGCAGCCGGGGGGGCGGCACTGAAGCTTTCTTT. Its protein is CASSRGGGTEAFF.

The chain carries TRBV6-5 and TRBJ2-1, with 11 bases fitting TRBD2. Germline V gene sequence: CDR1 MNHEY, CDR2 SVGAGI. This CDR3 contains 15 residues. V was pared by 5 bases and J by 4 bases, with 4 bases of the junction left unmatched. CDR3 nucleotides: TGTGCCAGCAGTACAGGGACTAGCGGATACAATGAGCAGTTCTTC. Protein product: CASSTGTSGYNEQFF.

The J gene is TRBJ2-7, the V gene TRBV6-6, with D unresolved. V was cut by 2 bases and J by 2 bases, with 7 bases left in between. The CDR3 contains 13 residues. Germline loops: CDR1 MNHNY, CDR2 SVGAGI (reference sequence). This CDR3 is CASSYPQAYEQYF. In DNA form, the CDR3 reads TGTGCCAGCAGTTACCCCCAGGCCTACGAGCAGTACTTC.

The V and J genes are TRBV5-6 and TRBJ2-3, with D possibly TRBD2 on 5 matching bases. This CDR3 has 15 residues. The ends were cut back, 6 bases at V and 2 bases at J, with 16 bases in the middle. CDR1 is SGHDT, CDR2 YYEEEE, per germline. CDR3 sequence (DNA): TGTGCCAGCACCTCACTAGGACGGAACACAGATACGCAGTATTTT. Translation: CASTSLGRNTDTQYF.

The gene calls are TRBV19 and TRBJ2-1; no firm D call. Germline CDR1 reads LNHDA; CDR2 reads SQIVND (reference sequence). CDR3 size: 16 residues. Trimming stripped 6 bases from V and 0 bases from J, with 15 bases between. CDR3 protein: CASSYSMKSSYNEQFF. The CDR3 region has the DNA TGTGCCAGTAGCTACTCCATGAAGAGCTCCTACAATGAGCAGTTCTTC.

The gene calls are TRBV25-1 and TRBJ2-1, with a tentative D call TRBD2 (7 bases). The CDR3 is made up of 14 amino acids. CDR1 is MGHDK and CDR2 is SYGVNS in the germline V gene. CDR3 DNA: TGTGCAAGCGGGACACTTGATGACCACAATGAGCAGTTCTTC. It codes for CASGTLDDHNEQFF.

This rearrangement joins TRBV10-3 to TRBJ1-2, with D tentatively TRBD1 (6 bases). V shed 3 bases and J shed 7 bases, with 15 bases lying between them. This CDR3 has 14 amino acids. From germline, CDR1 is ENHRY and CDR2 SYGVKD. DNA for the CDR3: TGTGCCATCAGTGAAAGAGGGGGTGATCGTGGCTACACCTTC. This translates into CAISERGGDRGYTF.

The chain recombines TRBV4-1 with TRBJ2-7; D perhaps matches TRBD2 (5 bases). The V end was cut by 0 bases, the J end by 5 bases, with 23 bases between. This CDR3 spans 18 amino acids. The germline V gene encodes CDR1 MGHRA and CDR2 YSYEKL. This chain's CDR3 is CASSQEPPLTGSVHEQYF. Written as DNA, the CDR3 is TGCGCCAGCAGCCAAGAACCCCCGTTGACGGGGTCTGTCCACGAGCAGTACTTC.

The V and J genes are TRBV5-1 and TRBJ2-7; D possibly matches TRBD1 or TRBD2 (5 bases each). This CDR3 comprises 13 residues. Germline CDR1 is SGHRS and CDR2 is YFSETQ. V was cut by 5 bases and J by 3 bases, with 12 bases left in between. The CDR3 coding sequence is TGCGCCAGCAGTGGGGACGTCAACTACGAGCAGTACTTC. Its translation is CASSGDVNYEQYF. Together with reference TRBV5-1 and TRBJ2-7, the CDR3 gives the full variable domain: KAGVTQTPRYLIKTRGQQVTLSCSPISGHRSVSWYQQTPGQGLQFLFEYFSETQRNKGNFPGRFSGRQFSNSRSEMNVSTLELGDSALYLCASSGDVNYEQYFGPGTRLTVT.